Presented here are 30 T cell receptor beta chains from one specimen sequenced in a study of cytomegalovirus exposure and HLA in healthy donors. The PCR contained 60 Vbeta and 13 Jbeta primers. Sequencing used immunoSEQ multiplex PCR; TCRdb keeps in-frame clones, though not all of them. The sample shows 150,000 to 200,000 clones, about three quarters of them seen only once. Sequencing was performed on PBMCs. These receptors all stem from a female donor in good health and CMV-seronegative.

This rearrangement joins TRBV19 to TRBJ2-7; tentatively, D is TRBD2 (6 bases). The CDR3 has 13 amino acids. The germline V gene has CDR1 LNHDA and CDR2 SQIVND (reference sequence). Trimming shortened V by 8 bases and J by 1 base, and 12 bases separated the two germline ends. In DNA form, the CDR3 reads TGTGCCAGTCGGGACTCTCCGTCCTACGAGCAGTACTTC. It encodes CASRDSPSYEQYF.

The V and J genes are TRBV5-4 and TRBJ2-7, with 8 bases that match TRBD1. The junction had 2 bases not matched to a gene; V was cut back by 2 bases and J by 1 base. This CDR3 region has 14 residues. Germline CDR1 is SGHNT and CDR2 is YYREEE (reference sequence). CDR3 sequence (DNA): TGTGCCAGCAGCTTTGGACAGGGATCCTACGAGCAGTACTTC. This codes for CASSFGQGSYEQYF.

V is TRBV27 and J is TRBJ2-6; tentatively, D is TRBD1 (6 bases). The CDR3 sequence is 18 residues long. From germline, CDR1 is MNHEY and CDR2 SMNVEV (reference sequence). Trimming stripped 8 bases from V and 0 bases from J, with 20 bases between. The CDR3 here is CASGMPRDTRSGANVLTF. The CDR3 nucleotides are TGTGCCAGCGGTATGCCGAGGGACACACGCTCTGGGGCCAACGTCCTGACTTTC. Full variable domain (missing parts from reference TRBV27 and TRBJ2-6): EAQVTQNPRYLITVTGKKLTVTCSQNMNHEYMSWYRQDPGLGLRQIYYSMNVEVTDKGDVPEGYKVSRKEKRNFPLILESPSPNQTSLYFCASGMPRDTRSGANVLTFGAGSRLTVL.

The chain recombines TRBV5-4 with TRBJ2-5; 7 bases fit TRBD2. Trimming at V came to 2 bases and at J to 4 bases, leaving 2 bases not matched to a gene. Germline-derived CDR1 and CDR2 are SGHNT and YYREEE (reference sequence). The CDR3 is 13 amino acids. The DNA of the CDR3 is TGTGCCAGCAGCTTCGGGGGGAGAGAGACCCAGTACTTC. Translation gives CASSFGGRETQYF.

V usage is TRBV9 and J usage is TRBJ1-2, with TRBD1 matching over 9 bases. V shed 2 bases, J shed 2 bases, and the junction held 4 bases outside the gene matches. The CDR3 consists of 15 residues. Germline CDR1 reads SGDLS; CDR2 reads YYNGEE. CDR3 protein: CASSVSQGANYGYTF. The CDR3 DNA reads TGTGCCAGCAGCGTTTCACAGGGGGCAAACTATGGCTACACCTTC.

Notes on this clone: Other DNA sequences in this sample translate to the same CDR3. This chain joins TRBV21-1 and TRBJ1-1; TRBD1 was called by the table and not checked on the DNA. TRBV21-1 represents a pseudogene. The CDR3 length is 19 residues. The CDR3 loop is CASSKDNPSDRGLNTEAFF. CDR3 DNA sequence: TGTGCCAGCAGCAAAGATAATCCGAGTGACAGGGGGTTGAACACTGAGGCTTTCTTT.

The chain has TRBV11-1 and TRBJ1-4; 8 nucleotides align to TRBD1. The CDR3 consists of 14 residues. In germline, CDR1 is SGHAT, CDR2 FQDESV (reference sequence). The ends lost 3 bases at V and 8 bases at J; junction bases unmatched: 5. CDR3 in DNA: TGTGCCAGCAGCTTCCCAGGGGGCAGCGAAAAACTGTTTTTT. Amino acid sequence: CASSFPGGSEKLFF.

In this sample, this clone turned up a few times. This chain links TRBV12-5 with TRBJ2-1, with 8 bases aligning to TRBD2. V lost 1 base, J lost 7 bases, and 15 bases stayed unmatched. Germline V CDR1 and CDR2: LGHNT, FRNRAP. The CDR3 extends over 18 amino acids. The DNA of the CDR3 is TGTGCTAGTGGTTTGGGACAGGTTAGAAGCGGGGGCTTGAATGAGCAGTTCTTC. Translating gives CASGLGQVRSGGLNEQFF.

This clone showed up just once. The J gene is TRBJ2-3, the V gene TRBV6-1; 10 bases are shared with TRBD2. The CDR3 covers 17 residues. Germline V gives CDR1 MNHNS, CDR2 SASEGT. After removal of 0 bases from V and 2 bases from J, the junction contained 5 bases not matched to a gene. CDR3 sequence (DNA): TGTGCCAGCAGTGAAGCCTGGACTAGCGGAGACACAGATACGCAGTATTTT. Amino acid sequence: CASSEAWTSGDTDTQYF.

This clone has just one count. The CDR3 DNA is TGTGCCACCAGCACTACGACGGGTGCCGACTACGAGCAGTACTTC. Translating gives CATSTTTGADYEQYF. The gene calls are TRBV15 and TRBJ2-7; D is uncertain. This CDR3 spans 15 amino acids. Germline loops: CDR1 LNHNV, CDR2 YYDKDF (reference sequence). V lost 4 bases, J lost 3 bases, and 16 bases lay in between.

The chain combines TRBV5-1 with TRBJ2-2, with TRBD2 matching 11 bases. The V gene end was trimmed by 4 bases and the J gene end by 7 bases; junction bases not matched to a gene: 6. Germline V lookup: CDR1 SGHRS, CDR2 YFSETQ. This CDR3 contains 15 residues. This CDR3 is CASSAGTSGVGELFF. The DNA for the CDR3 is TGCGCCAGCAGCGCCGGGACTAGCGGCGTCGGGGAGCTGTTTTTT.

This rearrangement joins TRBV5-4 to TRBJ2-5; D may be TRBD2 (5 bases). V lost 2 bases to trimming and J lost 3 bases, with 8 bases between them. Germline loops: CDR1 SGHNT, CDR2 YYREEE (reference sequence). The CDR3 is 13 amino acids. In nucleotides, the CDR3 is TGTGCCAGCAGCTTACCGCGGGAAGAGACCCAGTACTTC. Translation gives CASSLPREETQYF.

The chain combines TRBV19 with TRBJ2-3; 9 bases line up with TRBD1. Germline V gene data show CDR1 as LNHDA and CDR2 as SQIVND (reference sequence). The ends lost 5 bases at V and 4 bases at J; junction bases unmatched: 7. The CDR3 length is 15 residues. Written as DNA, the CDR3 is TGTGCCAGTAGTTCACCGGGACAGGGACCAGATACGCAGTATTTT. It translates to CASSSPGQGPDTQYF. The full variable domain, its missing parts supplied by reference TRBV19 and TRBJ2-3, is DGGITQSPKYLFRKEGQNVTLSCEQNLNHDAMYWYRQDPGQGLRLIYYSQIVNDFQKGDIAEGYSVSREKKESFPLTVTSAQKNPTAFYLCASSSPGQGPDTQYFGPGTRLTVL.

This clone was picked up a small number of times. Other DNA sequences in the same sample also yield this CDR3. The rearrangement links TRBV5-1 to TRBJ1-6, with D possibly TRBD1 on 6 matching bases. The CDR3 runs to 13 residues. The germline V gene encodes CDR1 SGHRS and CDR2 YFSETQ. With 4 bases removed from V and 12 bases from J, the gap between germline ends came to 14 bases. Here the CDR3 reads CASSRDIKEPLHF. CDR3 coding DNA: TGCGCCAGCAGCCGGGACATCAAAGAACCCCTCCACTTT. The variable domain in full, with the rest retrieved from reference TRBV5-1 and TRBJ1-6, is KAGVTQTPRYLIKTRGQQVTLSCSPISGHRSVSWYQQTPGQGLQFLFEYFSETQRNKGNFPGRFSGRQFSNSRSEMNVSTLELGDSALYLCASSRDIKEPLHFGNGTRLTVT.

V gene TRBV5-1 combines with J gene TRBJ2-2; no firm D call. Trimming removed 0 bases from V and 2 bases from J, with 8 bases in between. Germline CDR1 SGHRS, CDR2 YFSETQ. The CDR3 length is 15 residues. CDR3 bases: TGCGCCAGCAGCTTGGATCCCGGTAACACCGGGGAGCTGTTTTTT. It translates to CASSLDPGNTGELFF.

This clone was counted between two and nine times. The V call is TRBV19, the J call TRBJ2-1; 9 bases map to TRBD2. Trimming took 1 base from V and 4 from J; bases not matched to a gene: 5. The CDR3 totals 16 residues. The germline V gene encodes CDR1 LNHDA and CDR2 SQIVND (reference sequence). This chain's CDR3 is CASSIVGAGGYNEQFF. In DNA form, the CDR3 reads TGTGCCAGTAGTATAGTCGGGGCGGGGGGGTACAATGAGCAGTTCTTC.

The chain recombines TRBV5-5 with TRBJ1-2; the D gene is possibly TRBD1 (6 bases). Looked up from germline, CDR1 is SGHKS and CDR2 is YYEKEE (reference sequence). CDR3 length: 13 residues. V was clipped by 0 bases and J by 4 bases, with 7 bases between them. CDR3 region: CASSLDRAYGYTF. CDR3 nucleotides: TGTGCCAGCAGCTTGGACAGGGCCTATGGCTACACCTTC.

The rearrangement links TRBV5-1 to TRBJ2-3; weak D call: TRBD1 (7 bases). Trimming cost V 4 bases and J 5 bases, with 17 bases left between them. This CDR3 is 15 amino acids long. Germline loops: CDR1 SGHRS, CDR2 YFSETQ. The CDR3 sequence is CASSPPGGGQDTQYF. The CDR3 DNA sequence: TGCGCCAGCAGCCCGCCCGGAGGGGGCCAAGATACGCAGTATTTT. Drawing the rest from reference TRBV5-1 and TRBJ2-3, the complete variable domain is KAGVTQTPRYLIKTRGQQVTLSCSPISGHRSVSWYQQTPGQGLQFLFEYFSETQRNKGNFPGRFSGRQFSNSRSEMNVSTLELGDSALYLCASSPPGGGQDTQYFGPGTRLTVL.

The rearrangement uses TRBV5-5 and TRBJ2-7; 8 bases match TRBD2. V trimming: 4 bases; J trimming: 1 base; junction bases outside the gene matches: 16. The CDR3 runs 18 residues. Germline V gives CDR1 SGHKS, CDR2 YYEKEE (reference sequence). The DNA of the CDR3 is TGTGCCAGCAGCCACGAGGCGGGAGGCGGACCTAAATCCTACGAGCAGTACTTC. Encoded protein: CASSHEAGGGPKSYEQYF.

The chain couples TRBV7-2 to TRBJ1-5; D perhaps matches TRBD1 (5 bases). CDR3 size: 15 residues. The V gene lost 6 bases and the J gene lost 3 bases, with 15 bases spanning the gap. Germline-derived CDR1 and CDR2 are SGHTA and FQGNSA. The CDR3 sequence: CASRAGTAINQPQHF. As DNA, the CDR3 is TGTGCCAGCAGGGCGGGGACGGCAATCAATCAGCCCCAGCATTTT.

V and J are TRBV10-3 and TRBJ2-7; the D gene is possibly TRBD2 (6 bases). This CDR3 contains 15 residues. CDR1 and CDR2 (germline): ENHRY, SYGVKD. Trimming left V 2 bases short and J 2 bases short, with 13 bases between. The CDR3 loop reads CAISELGGGTYEQYF. In nucleotides, the CDR3 is TGTGCCATCAGTGAGCTGGGGGGAGGAACCTACGAGCAGTACTTC.

The gene calls are TRBV4-1 and TRBJ1-2; 8 bases match TRBD1. CDR1 and CDR2 from the germline V gene are MGHRA and YSYEKL. The CDR3 contains 14 residues. With V trimmed by 2 bases and J by 8 bases, 7 bases remained unmatched. CDR3 in amino acids: CASSQQGASWGYTF. CDR3 sequence (DNA): TGCGCCAGCAGCCAACAGGGGGCCAGTTGGGGCTACACCTTC.

The CDR3 reads CASSLVGSQGFEKLFF. In DNA form, the CDR3 reads TGCGCCAGCAGCTTGGTCGGGTCTCAAGGTTTTGAAAAACTGTTTTTT. V gene TRBV5-1 combines with J gene TRBJ1-4; the D is unclear. CDR3 length: 16 amino acids. Looked up from germline, CDR1 is SGHRS and CDR2 is YFSETQ. V was trimmed by 0 bases and J by 7 bases, leaving 16 bases between them.

The J gene is TRBJ1-2, the V gene TRBV9; D not resolved. V was shortened by 7 bases and J by 1 base, with 8 bases between the two germline ends. Germline CDR1 and CDR2: SGDLS and YYNGEE. This CDR3 spans 12 amino acids. The CDR3 reads CASGPGNYGYTF. The DNA for the CDR3 is TGTGCCAGCGGGCCAGGTAACTATGGCTACACCTTC.

By sample fraction, this clone is medium-sized. The CDR3 sequence: CASSEDLATPAHEQFF. In DNA form, the CDR3 reads TGTGCCAGCAGTGAAGACCTAGCTACTCCAGCCCATGAGCAGTTCTTC. The chain joins TRBV6-1 to TRBJ2-1, with D perhaps matching TRBD2 (5 bases). Trimming removed 1 base from V and 8 bases from J, with 18 bases in between. Per germline, CDR1 MNHNS and CDR2 SASEGT. The CDR3 is 16 residues long.

The gene calls are TRBV10-3 and TRBJ1-1; no clear D gene. Trimming took off 4 bases at V and 3 bases at J, with 3 bases between the two ends. This CDR3 region has 11 residues. Per the germline V gene, CDR1 is ENHRY and CDR2 is SYGVKD. DNA for the CDR3: TGTGCCATCAGTGCGGACACTGAAGCTTTCTTT. Encoded protein: CAISADTEAFF.

This clone has only a few counts. V usage is TRBV5-6 and J usage is TRBJ1-3; perhaps TRBD1 as D (5 bases). The CDR3 is made up of 15 amino acids. Germline V CDR1 and CDR2: SGHDT, YYEEEE. The V gene lost 2 bases and the J gene lost 0 bases, with 9 bases spanning the gap. CDR3 coding DNA: TGTGCCAGCAGCTTCGGGGGGAGCTCTGGAAACACCATATATTTT. It codes for CASSFGGSSGNTIYF.

The rearrangement links TRBV19 to TRBJ2-7, with 10 positions matching TRBD1. Looked up from germline, CDR1 is LNHDA and CDR2 is SQIVND (reference sequence). The CDR3 is 15 amino acids. V shed 4 bases, J shed 3 bases, and the junction held 6 bases outside the gene matches. CDR3 amino acids: CASSNTGTGVYEQYF. The DNA for the CDR3 is TGTGCCAGTAGTAATACCGGGACAGGGGTCTACGAGCAGTACTTC.

The V call is TRBV14, the J call TRBJ1-1; TRBD1 is a possible D gene (5 bases). CDR1 and CDR2 (germline): SGHDN, FVKESK. The CDR3 is 15 amino acids. V was trimmed by 4 bases and J by 3 bases, leaving 15 bases between them. CDR3 DNA: TGTGCCAGCAGCCCCTTGGGGGGTCTGCACACTGAAGCTTTCTTT. Translation gives CASSPLGGLHTEAFF.

The gene calls are TRBV19 and TRBJ2-1; 8 bases agree with TRBD2. The CDR3 is made up of 19 amino acids. After removal of 3 bases from V and 9 bases from J, the junction contained 22 bases not matched to a gene. Germline CDR1 and CDR2: LNHDA and SQIVND (reference sequence). The chain's CDR3 is CASSINLGGPGGPSGEQFF. CDR3 in DNA: TGTGCCAGTAGTATTAACTTAGGGGGTCCGGGAGGGCCTAGTGGTGAGCAGTTCTTC. Complete variable domain (other parts from reference TRBV19 and TRBJ2-1): DGGITQSPKYLFRKEGQNVTLSCEQNLNHDAMYWYRQDPGQGLRLIYYSQIVNDFQKGDIAEGYSVSREKKESFPLTVTSAQKNPTAFYLCASSINLGGPGGPSGEQFFGPGTRLTVL.